This T cell receptor beta chain emerged from a study of CD4+ T cells in melanoma. Data came from immunoSEQ multiplex PCR; TCRdb stores just in-frame clones and leaves some out. The sample lists about 9,900 clones, about 70% occurring once. The CDR3 runs 15 residues. Trimming removed 7 bases from V and 8 bases from J; junction bases left unmatched: 9. The germline V gene encodes CDR1 ENHRY and CDR2 SYGVKD. The V and J genes are TRBV10-3 and TRBJ2-1; TRBD2 matches 12 bases. Specimen: peripheral blood. The receptor was isolated from a human donor with melanoma. The CDR3 loop reads CAINSRTSGEHEQFF. As DNA, the CDR3 is TGTGCCATCAACTCTCGGACTAGCGGGGAACATGAGCAGTTCTTC.